Listed here are 22 T cell receptor beta chains from one sample, sequenced in a study of chemoradiotherapy in HPV16-positive cancers. Profiling relied on immunoSEQ multiplex PCR, and the TCRdb table lists in-frame clones only, not all of them. The data contain 8,200 or so clones, approximately 90% of them singletons. The sample here was tumor tissue, taken from a patient who underwent chemoradiotherapy. The receptors derive from a human donor with HPV-associated anogenital cancer.

V gene TRBV7-3 combines with J gene TRBJ2-1, with 11 bases identical to TRBD2. This CDR3 is built from 14 residues. V dropped 1 base and J dropped 10; count of bases not matched to a gene: 3. CDR1 and CDR2 from the germline V gene are SGHTA and FQGTGA. CDR3 sequence reads: CASSLNLAGGEQFF. The CDR3 bases are TGTGCCAGCAGCTTAAATCTAGCGGGAGGCGAGCAGTTCTTC.

This chain joins TRBV5-6 and TRBJ1-4; no firm D call. Looked up from germline, CDR1 is SGHDT and CDR2 is YYEEEE. CDR3 length equals 13 residues. With 4 bases removed from V and 6 bases from J, the gap between germline ends came to 10 bases. The CDR3 coding sequence is TGTGCCAGCAGCGCTGGTTTTTATGAAAAACTGTTTTTT. Encoded protein: CASSAGFYEKLFF.

The chain carries TRBV5-6 and TRBJ1-2; 7 positions agree with TRBD1. The CDR3 is 15 amino acids. V lost 3 bases, J lost 4 bases, and 9 bases stayed unmatched. In germline, CDR1 is SGHDT, CDR2 YYEEEE. The CDR3 protein is CASSSTGDAGYGYTF. The CDR3 DNA sequence: TGTGCCAGCAGCTCCACAGGGGATGCGGGCTATGGCTACACCTTC.

The chain employs TRBV12-5 and TRBJ2-5, with a weak D call TRBD2 (5 bases). Per the germline V gene, CDR1 is LGHNT and CDR2 is FRNRAP. The CDR3 runs 12 residues. The germline V and J ends were trimmed by 6 bases and 4 bases, with 9 bases remaining between them. The CDR3 DNA follows: TGTGCTAGTGGCCCGCGGGTAGAGACCCAGTACTTC. Its protein is CASGPRVETQYF.

This chain connects TRBV5-1 to TRBJ1-1; D unclear. Trimming took 2 bases from V and 0 from J, leaving 11 bases between them. The CDR3 spans 15 residues. Germline lookup yields CDR1 SGHRS and CDR2 YFSETQ. The CDR3 sequence: CASSFLGEMNTEAFF. CDR3 DNA: TGCGCCAGCAGCTTTCTCGGGGAAATGAACACTGAAGCTTTCTTT.

The chain combines TRBV12-5 with TRBJ1-6, with TRBD1 matching 7 bases. There are 16 residues in the CDR3. The ends lost 5 bases at V and 4 bases at J; junction bases unmatched: 8. The germline V gene encodes CDR1 LGHNT and CDR2 FRNRAP. In DNA form, the CDR3 reads TGTGCTAGTGGTATGGACAGGCGACCTTATAATTCACCCCTCCACTTT. Residues: CASGMDRRPYNSPLHF.

V usage is TRBV30 and J usage is TRBJ1-3; 8 bases align to TRBD1. The germline CDR1 and CDR2 sequences are GTSNPN and SVGIG (reference sequence). This CDR3 contains 14 residues. V lost 5 bases to trimming and J lost 3 bases; unmatched junction nucleotides: 6. CDR3 residues: CAWFDRGNGNTIYF. CDR3 coding DNA: TGTGCCTGGTTCGACAGGGGAAATGGAAACACCATATATTTT.

J is TRBJ2-1 and V is TRBV27; D is possibly TRBD1 (6 bases). Deletions cut 4 bases from V and 6 bases from J, with 16 bases between. The CDR3 covers 15 residues. CDR1 and CDR2 (germline): MNHEY, SMNVEV (reference sequence). The CDR3, as DNA: TGTGCCAGCAGTTCTCTGGGCGACAGGCGCAATGAGCAGTTCTTC. Amino acids: CASSSLGDRRNEQFF.

The chain is built from TRBV27 and TRBJ1-6, with TRBD1 as a possible D gene (5 bases). CDR3 length: 17 amino acids. The germline V and J ends were trimmed by 3 bases and 7 bases, with 19 bases remaining between them. Germline V gene sequence: CDR1 MNHEY, CDR2 SMNVEV (reference sequence). The CDR3 region has the DNA TGTGCCAGCAGTTTCAACGGGCAGGGCTACGGGAATTCACCCCTCCACTTT. Amino acid sequence: CASSFNGQGYGNSPLHF.

In its sample, this clone was seen a few times. The V and J genes are TRBV2 and TRBJ1-1; tentatively, D is TRBD1 (6 bases). The V gene's germline CDR1 is SNHLY and CDR2 FYNNEI. Trimming stripped 5 bases from V and 2 bases from J, with 15 bases between. The CDR3 spans 15 residues. The CDR3 spells CASSPMMGANTEAFF. CDR3 nucleotide sequence: TGTGCCAGCAGTCCCATGATGGGGGCCAACACTGAAGCTTTCTTT.

The gene calls are TRBV18 and TRBJ1-3; possible D gene TRBD1, 5 bases. Germline V gives CDR1 KGHSH, CDR2 LQKENI. V lost 3 bases and J 3 bases, leaving 9 bases between the germline ends. CDR3 length: 14 residues. The CDR3 DNA reads as TGTGCCAGCTCACCTCAGGGAAATGGAAACACCATATATTTT. Its translation is CASSPQGNGNTIYF.

In this sample, this clone turned up once. The V and J genes are TRBV5-1 and TRBJ2-1; perhaps TRBD1 as D (6 bases). The CDR3 extends over 16 amino acids. Trimming took 0 bases from V and 3 from J, leaving 13 bases between them. Germline CDR1 and CDR2: SGHRS and YFSETQ. Written as DNA, the CDR3 is TGCGCCAGCAGCTTGGGGGGGCAGGGGTACTACAATGAGCAGTTCTTC. Protein product: CASSLGGQGYYNEQFF. Drawing the rest from reference TRBV5-1 and TRBJ2-1, the complete variable domain is KAGVTQTPRYLIKTRGQQVTLSCSPISGHRSVSWYQQTPGQGLQFLFEYFSETQRNKGNFPGRFSGRQFSNSRSEMNVSTLELGDSALYLCASSLGGQGYYNEQFFGPGTRLTVL.

This chain joins TRBV5-1 and TRBJ2-1; 7 bases align to TRBD1. Germline values: CDR1 SGHRS, CDR2 YFSETQ. The CDR3 has 15 residues. The junction had 11 bases not matched to a gene; V was cut back by 6 bases and J by 5 bases. CDR3 loop: CASTQQGIGDNEQFF. The CDR3 nucleotides read TGCGCCAGCACCCAACAGGGGATAGGGGACAATGAGCAGTTCTTC.

V and J are TRBV11-2 and TRBJ2-1, with 9 positions matching TRBD2. The germline gives CDR1 SGHAT, CDR2 FQNNGV. The CDR3 extends over 17 amino acids. V shed 5 bases and J 0 bases; nucleotides not matched to a gene: 8. The CDR3 bases are TGTGCCAGCAGCCCCTTTAGCGGGGGTAGCTCCTACAATGAGCAGTTCTTC. This sequence encodes CASSPFSGGSSYNEQFF.

CDR3 DNA: TGTGCCAGCAGCTCGGGGCTTATCTCCTACGAGCAGTACGTC. Its protein is CASSSGLISYEQYV. V is TRBV2 and J is TRBJ2-7; D tentatively fits TRBD1 or TRBD2 (5 bases each). The CDR3 covers 14 residues. Germline loops: CDR1 SNHLY, CDR2 FYNNEI. The germline V and J ends were trimmed by 6 bases and 0 bases, with 12 bases remaining between them.

The gene calls are TRBV27 and TRBJ2-7; D gene ambiguous. The CDR3 contains 14 residues. Trimming took 5 bases from V and 1 from J, leaving 12 bases between them. Germline loops: CDR1 MNHEY, CDR2 SMNVEV (reference sequence). The CDR3 DNA reads TGTGCCAGCAGTATCGCACAGAGTTCCTACGAGCAGTACTTC. Translating gives CASSIAQSSYEQYF.

This clone has a single count. DNA for the CDR3: TGTGCCAGTAGTATAGACCCCTGGGCAGGGGTTGATGGCTACACCTTC. Protein sequence: CASSIDPWAGVDGYTF. V gene TRBV19 combines with J gene TRBJ1-2; D perhaps matches TRBD1 (6 bases). V was clipped by 0 bases and J by 6 bases, with 17 bases between them. There are 16 residues in the CDR3. Germline CDR1 LNHDA, CDR2 SQIVND (reference sequence). The full variable domain, in which reference TRBV19 and TRBJ1-2 provide the parts outside the CDR3, is DGGITQSPKYLFRKEGQNVTLSCEQNLNHDAMYWYRQDPGQGLRLIYYSQIVNDFQKGDIAEGYSVSREKKESFPLTVTSAQKNPTAFYLCASSIDPWAGVDGYTFGSGTRLTVV.

The V gene is TRBV12-5, the J gene TRBJ2-2; D might be TRBD2 (7 bases). The CDR3 covers 16 residues. Germline CDR1 is LGHNT and CDR2 is FRNRAP. V was clipped by 0 bases and J by 4 bases, with 12 bases between them. The CDR3 sequence: CASGLVQGGLTGELFF. The CDR3 nucleotides read TGTGCTAGTGGTTTGGTACAGGGAGGGCTCACCGGGGAGCTGTTTTTT. The whole variable domain, filled in from reference TRBV12-5 and TRBJ2-2, reads DARVTQTPRHKVTEMGQEVTMRCQPILGHNTVFWYRQTMMQGLELLAYFRNRAPLDDSGMPKDRFSAEMPDATLATLKIQPSEPRDSAVYFCASGLVQGGLTGELFFGEGSRLTVL.

This chain links TRBV2 with TRBJ2-1; 10 bases align to TRBD2. J was trimmed by 7 bases and V by 4 bases; bases with no gene match: 13. The germline V gene has CDR1 SNHLY and CDR2 FYNNEI. The CDR3 loop spans 17 amino acids. The chain's CDR3 is CASSVRTSGATGNEQFF. CDR3 sequence (DNA): TGTGCCAGCAGTGTGAGGACTAGCGGAGCCACCGGGAATGAGCAGTTCTTC.

V and J are TRBV7-9 and TRBJ2-1; D ambiguous. CDR1 and CDR2 (germline): SEHNR, FQNEAQ (reference sequence). V dropped 4 bases and J dropped 8 bases, with 12 bases sitting between them. The CDR3 is 13 amino acids. Written as DNA, the CDR3 is TGTGCCAGCAGCTACCTACGTGGGGATGAGCAGTTCTTC. It translates to CASSYLRGDEQFF.

The chain recombines TRBV2 with TRBJ2-7; unclear D gene. From germline, CDR1 is SNHLY and CDR2 FYNNEI. V lost 7 bases and J 6 bases, leaving 10 bases between the germline ends. The CDR3 has 11 amino acids. The DNA for the CDR3 is TGTGCCAGCATGCTACGGACCGAGCAGTACTTC. Translated: CASMLRTEQYF.

This clone was seen only once. The chain employs TRBV6-5 and TRBJ1-1; D not certain. The CDR3 has 13 residues. Trimming left V 3 bases short and J 1 base short, with 6 bases between. Per the germline V gene, CDR1 is MNHEY and CDR2 is SVGAGI. CDR3 DNA sequence: TGTGCCAGCAGTTATACCAGGAACACTGAAGCTTTCTTT. This translates into CASSYTRNTEAFF.